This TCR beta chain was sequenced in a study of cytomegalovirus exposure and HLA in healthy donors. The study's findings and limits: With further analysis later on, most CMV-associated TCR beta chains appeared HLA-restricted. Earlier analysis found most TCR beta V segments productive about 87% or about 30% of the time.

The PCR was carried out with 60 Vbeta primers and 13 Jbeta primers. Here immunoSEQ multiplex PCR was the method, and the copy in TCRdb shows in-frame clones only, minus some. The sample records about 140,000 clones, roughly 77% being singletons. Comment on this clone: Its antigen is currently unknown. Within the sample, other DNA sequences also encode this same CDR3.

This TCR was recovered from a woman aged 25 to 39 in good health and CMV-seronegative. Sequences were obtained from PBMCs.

This CDR3 is CASSRGLAGETDTQYF. In DNA, the CDR3 is TGCGCCAGCAGCAGGGGACTAGCGGGAGAAACAGATACGCAGTATTTT. The chain links TRBV5-1 to TRBJ2-3, with 14 bases matching TRBD2. There are 16 residues in the CDR3. After removal of 4 bases from V and 3 bases from J, the junction contained 4 bases not matched to a gene. The germline V gene encodes CDR1 SGHRS and CDR2 YFSETQ.